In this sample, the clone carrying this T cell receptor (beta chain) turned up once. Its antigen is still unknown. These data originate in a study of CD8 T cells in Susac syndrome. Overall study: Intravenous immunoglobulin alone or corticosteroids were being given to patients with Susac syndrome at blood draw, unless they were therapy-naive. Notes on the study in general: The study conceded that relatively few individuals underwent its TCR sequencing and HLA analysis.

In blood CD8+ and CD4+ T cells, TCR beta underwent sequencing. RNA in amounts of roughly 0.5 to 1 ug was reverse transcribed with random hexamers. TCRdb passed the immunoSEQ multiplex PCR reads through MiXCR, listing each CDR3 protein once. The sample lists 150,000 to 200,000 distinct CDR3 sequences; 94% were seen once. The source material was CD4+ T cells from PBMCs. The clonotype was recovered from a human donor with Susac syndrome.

The CDR3 DNA reads TGCAGTGCTAGAGATCAACTCGGGGGGGCAGAGACCCAGTACTTC. Translated, it gives CSARDQLGGAETQYF. This chain joins TRBV20-1 and TRBJ2-5; 8 nucleotides match TRBD2. J was trimmed by 4 bases and V by 0 bases; bases with no gene match: 7. The CDR3 is 15 amino acids. Germline V gene sequence: CDR1 DFQATT, CDR2 SNEGSKA (reference sequence).